This T cell receptor (beta chain) was obtained from a study of shared clonotypes between healthy human individuals. In its sample, this clone was seen once. Since a much larger clone is just one base distant, this may be a read error. This sample includes further DNA sequences coding for the same CDR3. The table came from immunoSEQ multiplex PCR; TCRdb's copy has only in-frame clones and leaves some out. The table includes about 680,000 clones, approximately 73% detected once. V was cut by 5 bases and J by 2 bases, with 3 bases left in between. Germline CDR1 and CDR2: SNHLY and FYNNEI. The CDR3 is made up of 11 amino acids.

Sequencing used memory CD4+ T cells sorted from blood. Subset described: CD45RA-negative fraction. The J gene is TRBJ2-5, the V gene TRBV2; D remains ambiguous. The sequence was collected from a woman aged 25-40 years in good health. The CDR3 spells CASSPQETQYF. The CDR3 bases are TGTGCCAGCAGTCCTCAAGAGACCCAGTACTTC.